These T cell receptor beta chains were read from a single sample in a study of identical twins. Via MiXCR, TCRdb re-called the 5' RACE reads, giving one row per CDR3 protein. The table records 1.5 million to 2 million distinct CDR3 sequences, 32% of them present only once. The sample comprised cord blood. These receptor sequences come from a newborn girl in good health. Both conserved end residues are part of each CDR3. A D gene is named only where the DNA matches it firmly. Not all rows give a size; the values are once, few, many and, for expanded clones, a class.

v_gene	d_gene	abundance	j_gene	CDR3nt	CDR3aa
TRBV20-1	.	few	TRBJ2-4	TGCAGTGCTAGAGTACGGGGAAAGGCCAAAAACATTCAGTACTTC	CSARVRGKAKNIQYF
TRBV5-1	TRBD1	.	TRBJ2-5	TGCGCCAGCGGAAATATCGACAGGGGTGAGACCCAGTACTTC	CASGNIDRGETQYF
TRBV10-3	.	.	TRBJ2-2	TGTGCCATCAGTGAGAACCGGGGTGGTACCGGGGAGCTGTTTTTT	CAISENRGGTGELFF
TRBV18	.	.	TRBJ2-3	TGTGCCAGCCCACCGTCCGGGGGCGATACGCAGTATTTT	CASPPSGGDTQYF
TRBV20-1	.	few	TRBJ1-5	TGCAGTGCTAGGTTGTCTTTCAATCAGCCCCAGCATTTT	CSARLSFNQPQHF
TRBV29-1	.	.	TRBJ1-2	TGCAGCGTCTTCCCTTACGACCTGGATGGCTACACCTTC	CSVFPYDLDGYTF
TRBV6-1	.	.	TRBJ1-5	TGTGCCACTCTAGACACTCTCAATCAGCCCCAGCATTTT	CATLDTLNQPQHF
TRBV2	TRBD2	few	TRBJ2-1	TGTGCCAGCAGTGGAAGCGGGGGAACCTACAATGAGCAGTTCTTC	CASSGSGGTYNEQFF
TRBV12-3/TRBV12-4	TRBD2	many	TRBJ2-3	TGTGCCAGCAGTAGAGCGGGGGGTTTAGGAGATACGCAGTATTTT	CASSRAGGLGDTQYF
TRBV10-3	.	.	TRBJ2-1	TGTGCCATCAGTGACTCGGCAAACTCCTACAATGAGCAGTTCTTC	CAISDSANSYNEQFF
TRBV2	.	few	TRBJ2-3	TGTGCCAGCAGTGAAGAGGCGCGGGGATATACGCAGTATTTT	CASSEEARGYTQYF
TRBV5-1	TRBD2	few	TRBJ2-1	TGCGCCAGCAGCTTGGCCGCTAGCGGACAAGACAATGAGCAGTTCTTC	CASSLAASGQDNEQFF
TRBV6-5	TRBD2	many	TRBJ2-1	TGTGCCAGCAGATTAGCGGGAGGTACCTACAATGAGCAGTTCTTC	CASRLAGGTYNEQFF
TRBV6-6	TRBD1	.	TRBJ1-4	TGTGCCAGCAGCACCGGGACAGAGGGGGAAAAACTGTTTTTT	CASSTGTEGEKLFF
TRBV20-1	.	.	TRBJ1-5	TGCAGTGCTAGGGGAGCGACACCTTATAGCAATCAGCCCCAGCATTTT	CSARGATPYSNQPQHF
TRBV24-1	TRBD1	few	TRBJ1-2	TGTGCCACCAGTGATTCCGGGACAGGGGGAGGCTACACCTTC	CATSDSGTGGGYTF
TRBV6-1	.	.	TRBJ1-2	TGTGCCAGCAGTGAGGTTGACATGGAGGATGGCTACACCTTC	CASSEVDMEDGYTF
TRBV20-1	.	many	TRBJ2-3	TGCAGCGCATCCAAGGGGGGTACAGATACGCAGTATTTT	CSASKGGTDTQYF
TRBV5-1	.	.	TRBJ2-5	TGCGCCAGCAGACGTGGGACGCCCGATCAAGAGACCCAGTACTTC	CASRRGTPDQETQYF
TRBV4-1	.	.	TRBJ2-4	TGCGCCAGCAGCCAAGATCGAGGAGGCGGCAAAAACATTCAGTACTTC	CASSQDRGGGKNIQYF
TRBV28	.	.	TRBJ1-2	TGTGCCAGCAGTCTTCTCCGGGACAACTATGGCTACACCTTC	CASSLLRDNYGYTF
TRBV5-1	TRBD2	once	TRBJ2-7	TGCGCCAGCAGCAGTGGACTAGTCTCTACCTACGAGCAGTACTTC	CASSSGLVSTYEQYF
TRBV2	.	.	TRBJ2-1	TGTGCCAGCAGTGTAAATCGGCAGTTCTTC	CASSVNRQFF
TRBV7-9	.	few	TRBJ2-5	TGTGCCAGCAGCTTAGTCGCCAACCAAGAGACCCAGTACTTC	CASSLVANQETQYF